This T cell receptor (beta chain) came from a study of blood T cell repertoires in COVID-19. Some clones are missing from TCRdb's copy, which holds only in-frame ones; the method was immunoSEQ multiplex PCR. The sample contains 250,000 to 300,000 clones, around 85% of which appear only once. Seattle's cohort entered during active infection and was followed longitudinally. Germline CDR1 is ENHRY and CDR2 is SYGVKD. This CDR3 contains 12 residues. With 6 bases removed from V and 5 bases from J, the gap between germline ends came to 10 bases. This chain connects TRBV10-3 to TRBJ1-2, with D possibly being TRBD1 (5 bases). The source of this sequence is a woman in her twenties or thirties with COVID-19, enrolled during active disease. The sequencing sample was made of peripheral blood. The chain's CDR3 is CAISPDSYGYTF. The CDR3 DNA reads TGTGCCATCAGCCCCGACAGTTATGGCTACACCTTC.